These T cell receptor beta chains were read from a single sample in a study of CD8 T cells in ankylosing spondylitis. TCRdb fed the 5' RACE reads into MiXCR, producing one record per CDR3 protein. The data contain about 130,000 distinct CDR3 sequences, about 6.4% of them seen just once; the ten biggest clones take up 9% to 15%. The sequencing sample was made of blood, either unsorted or a sorted T cell fraction (not recorded which). The receptors were gathered from a male donor with ankylosing spondylitis or in good health (not recorded which). Both conserved end residues are trimmed from each CDR3. The order of the fields is V gene, J gene, CDR3 length, CDR3 protein.

v_gene: TRBV20-1
j_gene: TRBJ2-5
len: 9
CDR3aa: SGTGGETQY

v_gene: TRBV3-1
j_gene: TRBJ2-3
len: 15
CDR3aa: ASSQVISAGDTDTQY

v_gene: TRBV28
j_gene: TRBJ1-2
len: 12
CDR3aa: ASRPPQEIYGYT

v_gene: TRBV11-2
j_gene: TRBJ2-1
len: 14
CDR3aa: ASSSASALENAEQF

v_gene: TRBV5-8
j_gene: TRBJ2-7
len: 10
CDR3aa: ATHRGLAQQY

v_gene: TRBV20-1
j_gene: TRBJ1-5
len: 12
CDR3aa: SARDRAGRQPQH

v_gene: TRBV11-2
j_gene: TRBJ1-1
len: 18
CDR3aa: ASSLVGGVSSYGHKAEAF

v_gene: TRBV28
j_gene: TRBJ2-3
len: 13
CDR3aa: ASSYRTSLADTQY

v_gene: TRBV5-1
j_gene: TRBJ2-1
len: 13
CDR3aa: ASSYPGLAYNEQF

v_gene: TRBV4-1
j_gene: TRBJ1-2
len: 10
CDR3aa: ASSHQTEGYT

v_gene: TRBV5-5
j_gene: TRBJ1-4
len: 14
CDR3aa: ASSRIYGQGKEKLF

v_gene: TRBV5-4
j_gene: TRBJ1-4
len: 13
CDR3aa: ASSSQTGSGEKLF

v_gene: TRBV7-2
j_gene: TRBJ2-1
len: 14
CDR3aa: ASSFGQTISYNEQF

v_gene: TRBV20-1
j_gene: TRBJ2-7
len: 10
CDR3aa: SAKQGPYEQY

v_gene: TRBV4-3
j_gene: TRBJ2-1
len: 13
CDR3aa: ASSQRPSSYNEQF

v_gene: TRBV7-2
j_gene: TRBJ2-7
len: 14
CDR3aa: ASSEASGRARLEQY

v_gene: TRBV5-6
j_gene: TRBJ1-1
len: 12
CDR3aa: ASSPTLRQGEAF

v_gene: TRBV7-3
j_gene: TRBJ2-2
len: 12
CDR3aa: ASSSGVNTGELF

v_gene: TRBV12-3/TRBV12-4
j_gene: TRBJ2-3
len: 11
CDR3aa: ASSRTGTDGQY

v_gene: TRBV29-1
j_gene: TRBJ1-1
len: 12
CDR3aa: SVVKSGMNTEAF

v_gene: TRBV18
j_gene: TRBJ2-1
len: 16
CDR3aa: ASSLVPPGASGDNEQF

v_gene: TRBV10-3
j_gene: TRBJ2-1
len: 14
CDR3aa: AISGQGARGLNEQF

v_gene: TRBV7-6
j_gene: TRBJ2-1
len: 13
CDR3aa: ASSQLAQGGNEQF

v_gene: TRBV5-1
j_gene: TRBJ2-1
len: 14
CDR3aa: ASSGGSGRGYNEQF

v_gene: TRBV7-7
j_gene: TRBJ2-3
len: 13
CDR3aa: ASSLQGSVTDTQY

v_gene: TRBV12-3/TRBV12-4
j_gene: TRBJ2-2
len: 12
CDR3aa: ATLTAGNTGELF

v_gene: TRBV5-5
j_gene: TRBJ2-7
len: 12
CDR3aa: ASSLGDSLGGQY

v_gene: TRBV25-1
j_gene: TRBJ2-2
len: 14
CDR3aa: ASSELSKEGAGELF

v_gene: TRBV5-1
j_gene: TRBJ2-7
len: 13
CDR3aa: ASSSSGLSSYEQY

v_gene: TRBV20-1
j_gene: TRBJ2-3
len: 12
CDR3aa: SANRQGGTDTQY

v_gene: TRBV6-1
j_gene: TRBJ1-1
len: 12
CDR3aa: ASGISGGNTEAF

v_gene: TRBV12-3/TRBV12-4
j_gene: TRBJ2-2
len: 14
CDR3aa: ASSFSRGAVTGELF

v_gene: TRBV29-1
j_gene: TRBJ2-7
len: 15
CDR3aa: SVEFEGRPGHTYEQY

v_gene: TRBV27
j_gene: TRBJ1-2
len: 13
CDR3aa: ASSLGGQGASGYT

v_gene: TRBV29-1
j_gene: TRBJ2-2
len: 9
CDR3aa: SVKGVGELF

v_gene: TRBV3-1
j_gene: TRBJ1-2
len: 10
CDR3aa: ASSQDLYGYT

v_gene: TRBV5-1
j_gene: TRBJ2-7
len: 13
CDR3aa: ASSGGQISSYEQY

v_gene: TRBV20-1
j_gene: TRBJ1-1
len: 11
CDR3aa: SAPRPGNTEAF

v_gene: TRBV27
j_gene: TRBJ2-7
len: 14
CDR3aa: ASRKTSVRSSYEQY

v_gene: TRBV7-3
j_gene: TRBJ2-3
len: 15
CDR3aa: ASSLTRTSGFTDTQY

v_gene: TRBV5-1
j_gene: TRBJ1-1
len: 15
CDR3aa: ASSFNPGQRMNTEAF

v_gene: TRBV20-1
j_gene: TRBJ2-7
len: 13
CDR3aa: SARDSGLAGYEQY

v_gene: TRBV5-5
j_gene: TRBJ1-1
len: 12
CDR3aa: ASSGEHWDTEAF

v_gene: TRBV29-1
j_gene: TRBJ2-1
len: 12
CDR3aa: SADGGSSYNEQF

v_gene: TRBV28
j_gene: TRBJ2-1
len: 13
CDR3aa: ASRGGTGAYNEQF

v_gene: TRBV6-5
j_gene: TRBJ1-2
len: 12
CDR3aa: ASSYRTRFYGYT

v_gene: TRBV28
j_gene: TRBJ2-5
len: 12
CDR3aa: ASSLSGRQETQY

v_gene: TRBV5-1
j_gene: TRBJ2-2
len: 13
CDR3aa: ASSLVRANTGELF

v_gene: TRBV15
j_gene: TRBJ1-1
len: 10
CDR3aa: ATSLGNTEAF

v_gene: TRBV11-2
j_gene: TRBJ2-5
len: 11
CDR3aa: ASSFSGEETQY

v_gene: TRBV20-1
j_gene: TRBJ1-1
len: 15
CDR3aa: SARDPGATGVRTEAF

v_gene: TRBV14
j_gene: TRBJ2-2
len: 14
CDR3aa: ASSQGGPSNTGELF

v_gene: TRBV20-1
j_gene: TRBJ1-5
len: 13
CDR3aa: SARFGTYSNQPQH

v_gene: TRBV20-1
j_gene: TRBJ2-1
len: 11
CDR3aa: SAETAGEGEQF

v_gene: TRBV20-1
j_gene: TRBJ2-3
len: 14
CDR3aa: SARDPTSGGALGQY